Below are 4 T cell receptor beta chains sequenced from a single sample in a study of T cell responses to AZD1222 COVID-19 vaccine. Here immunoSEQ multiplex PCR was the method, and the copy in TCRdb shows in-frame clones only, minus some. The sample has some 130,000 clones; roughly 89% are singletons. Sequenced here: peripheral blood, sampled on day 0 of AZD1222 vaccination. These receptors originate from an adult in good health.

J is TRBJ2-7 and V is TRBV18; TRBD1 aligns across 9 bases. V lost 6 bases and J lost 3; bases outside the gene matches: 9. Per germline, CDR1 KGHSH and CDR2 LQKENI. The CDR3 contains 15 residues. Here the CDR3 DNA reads TGTGCCAGCTCTCTTTCCGGGACAGGGCTCTACGAGCAGTACTTC. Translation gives CASSLSGTGLYEQYF.

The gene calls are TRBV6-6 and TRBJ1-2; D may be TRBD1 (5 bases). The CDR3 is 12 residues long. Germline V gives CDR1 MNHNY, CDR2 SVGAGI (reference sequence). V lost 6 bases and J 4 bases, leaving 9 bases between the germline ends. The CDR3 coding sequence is TGTGCCAGCAGCTTGGGACGCTATGGCTACACCTTC. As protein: CASSLGRYGYTF.

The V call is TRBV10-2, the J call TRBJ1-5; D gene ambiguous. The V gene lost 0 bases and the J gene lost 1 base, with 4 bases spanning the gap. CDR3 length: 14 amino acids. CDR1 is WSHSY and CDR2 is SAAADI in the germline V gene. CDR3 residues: CASSESGSNQPQHF. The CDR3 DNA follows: TGCGCCAGCAGTGAGTCGGGCAGCAATCAGCCCCAGCATTTT.

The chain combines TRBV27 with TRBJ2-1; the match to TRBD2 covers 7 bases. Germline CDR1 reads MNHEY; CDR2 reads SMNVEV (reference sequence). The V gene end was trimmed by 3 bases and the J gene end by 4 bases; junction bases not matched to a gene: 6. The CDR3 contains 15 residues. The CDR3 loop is CASSFGGVRYNEQFF. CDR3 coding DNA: TGTGCCAGCAGTTTTGGGGGGGTGAGGTACAATGAGCAGTTCTTC.